This T cell receptor beta chain was captured in a study of post-analysis software for immune sequencing data. Study results and caveats: TRBV5-6, TRBV5-1 and TRBV20-1 belonged to a set of roughly five TRBV segments that were more frequent in patients than controls.

Tagging with unique molecular identifiers was a feature of the TCR beta cDNA libraries. TCRdb redid the calling of the PCR reads with MiXCR, one entry per CDR3 protein. The repertoire holds about 460,000 distinct CDR3 sequences, under 55% seen once, with 12% in the top ten. A word on this clonotype: Its antigen is unknown.

The CDR3 runs to 14 residues. Germline CDR1 MNHEY, CDR2 SVGAGI. Sequenced sample: blood. The chain joins TRBV6-5 to TRBJ2-4; D is undetermined. The assigned J gene may be wrong: the sequence end matches TRBJ2-5 better. This receptor was identified in a girl aged 5 to 17 with multiple sclerosis. CDR3 bases: TGTGCCGTAACGGAGTCCAGACGGCGAGAGACCCAGTACTTC. Amino acid sequence: CAVTESRRRETQYF.